This T cell receptor beta chain was sequenced for a study of type 1 regulatory T cells. Study details: This in vitro CD4 product, T-allo10, is enriched for Tr1 cells and alloantigen-specific.

Deletions cut 6 bases from V and 4 bases from J, with 10 bases between. The V gene's germline CDR1 is MDHEN and CDR2 SYDVKM. The CDR3 contains 13 residues. In TCRdb, the reads were re-called with MiXCR into one record per CDR3 protein. The profile shows 90,000 to 100,000 distinct CDR3 sequences, roughly 30% of them singletons. The chain uses TRBV28 and TRBJ1-5, with D unresolved. The sequenced sample was CD4+ T cells, either the whole sample or a sorted fraction (not recorded which). The sequence came from a human donor in good health. The CDR3, as DNA: TGTGCCAGCAGGTTGGGATTGAATCAGCCCCAGCATTTT. This gives the protein CASRLGLNQPQHF.